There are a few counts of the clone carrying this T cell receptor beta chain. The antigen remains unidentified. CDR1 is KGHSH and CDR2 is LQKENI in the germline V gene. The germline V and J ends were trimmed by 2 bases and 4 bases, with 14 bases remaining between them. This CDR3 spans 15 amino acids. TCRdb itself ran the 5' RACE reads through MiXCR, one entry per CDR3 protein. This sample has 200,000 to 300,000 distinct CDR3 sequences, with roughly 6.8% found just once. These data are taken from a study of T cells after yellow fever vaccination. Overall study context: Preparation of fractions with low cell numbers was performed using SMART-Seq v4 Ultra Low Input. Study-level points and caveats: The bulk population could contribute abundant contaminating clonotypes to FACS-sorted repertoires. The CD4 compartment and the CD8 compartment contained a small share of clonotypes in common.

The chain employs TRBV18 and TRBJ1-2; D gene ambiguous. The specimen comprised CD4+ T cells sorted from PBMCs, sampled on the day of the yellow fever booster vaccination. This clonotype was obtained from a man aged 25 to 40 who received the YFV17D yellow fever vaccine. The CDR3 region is CASSPGQAMIYGYTF. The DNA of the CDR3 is TGTGCCAGCTCACCAGGGCAGGCCATGATCTATGGCTACACCTTC.